Below, 32 T cell receptor beta chains from the same sample are listed, as sequenced in a study of T cell changes during pregnancy in multiple sclerosis. Assay used: immunoSEQ multiplex PCR; TCRdb lists only in-frame clones, some missing. The sample shows tens of thousands of clones, 85% to 90% of them seen only once. The source material was peripheral blood, sampled after pregnancy. The receptors were gathered from a female donor in good health, enrolled as a control in a pregnancy study.

This sequence joins TRBV7-6 and TRBJ2-7; TRBD2 agrees at 7 bases. Germline assignment: CDR1 SGHVS and CDR2 FNYEAQ. The CDR3 runs 21 residues. Trimming removed 1 base from V and 3 bases from J; junction bases left unmatched: 24. CDR3: CASSLGLDTQVTRGGGYEQYF. The CDR3 coding sequence is TGTGCCAGCAGCTTAGGGTTGGACACTCAGGTAACCCGAGGCGGGGGCTACGAGCAGTACTTC. The full variable domain, its missing parts supplied by reference TRBV7-6 and TRBJ2-7, is GAGVSQSPRYKVTKRGQDVALRCDPISGHVSLYWYRQALGQGPEFLTYFNYEAQQDKSGLPNDRFSAERPEGSISTLTIQRTEQRDSAMYRCASSLGLDTQVTRGGGYEQYFGPGTRLTVT.

V and J are TRBV5-1 and TRBJ1-2; 8 bases fit TRBD1. V was clipped by 3 bases and J by 6 bases; unmatched bases: 7. Germline-derived CDR1 and CDR2 are SGHRS and YFSETQ. This CDR3 is built from 14 residues. For the CDR3, the DNA is TGCGCCAGCAGCTCGTCAGGGGGCTTCGATGGCTACACCTTC. It codes for CASSSSGGFDGYTF.

The genes are TRBV14 and TRBJ2-7; 7 nucleotides line up with TRBD2. Germline CDR1 is SGHDN and CDR2 is FVKESK. With 1 base clipped from V and 6 bases from J, the junction kept 6 bases outside the gene matches. The CDR3 is 14 residues long. The CDR3 DNA follows: TGTGCCAGCAGCCAAGGACCGGGAGGAGGCGAGCAGTACTTC. Its protein product is CASSQGPGGGEQYF.

This rearrangement joins TRBV6-5 to TRBJ2-1; no definite D call. The germline gives CDR1 MNHEY, CDR2 SVGAGI. The V and J ends lost 4 bases and 9 bases respectively, with 13 bases between them. The CDR3 has 13 residues. CDR3 sequence: CASSFLGGTEQFF. The CDR3 DNA reads TGTGCCAGCAGTTTTCTTGGTGGCACTGAGCAGTTCTTC.

The V call is TRBV27, the J call TRBJ2-5; 7 nucleotides agree with TRBD2. Trimming took 3 bases from V and 2 from J; bases not matched to a gene: 6. In germline, CDR1 is MNHEY, CDR2 SMNVEV (reference sequence). This CDR3 contains 15 residues. CDR3: CASSFGRGSQETQYF. The CDR3 bases are TGTGCCAGCAGTTTTGGGCGGGGGTCACAAGAGACCCAGTACTTC.

This clone has only a few counts. The chain couples TRBV7-2 to TRBJ2-2, with D tentatively TRBD1 (5 bases). V lost 2 bases and J lost 5, with 6 bases in between. The CDR3 has 13 residues. Germline values: CDR1 SGHTA, CDR2 FQGNSA. CDR3 in DNA: TGTGCCAGCAGCTTAAGGGGAACCGGGGAGCTGTTTTTT. Translating it yields CASSLRGTGELFF.

The chain has TRBV6-5 and TRBJ2-7; TRBD1 aligns across 9 bases. The CDR3 covers 15 residues. The germline CDR1 and CDR2 sequences are MNHEY and SVGAGI. J lost 1 base, V lost 2 bases, and 3 bases had no gene match. In DNA, the CDR3 is TGTGCCAGCAGTTACGGGACAGGGCGTTCCTACGAGCAGTACTTC. This sequence encodes CASSYGTGRSYEQYF.

The chain couples TRBV4-1 to TRBJ2-1; TRBD2 matches 8 bases. Germline trimming cut 4 bases from V and 1 base from J; bases unmatched to any gene: 9. This CDR3 is 17 amino acids long. In germline, CDR1 is MGHRA, CDR2 YSYEKL. As DNA, the CDR3 is TGCGCCAGCAGCCCTAAAGCGCGGGGGGTATCCTACAATGAGCAGTTCTTC. Translated: CASSPKARGVSYNEQFF.

The chain combines TRBV7-2 with TRBJ1-3; TRBD1 agrees at 8 bases. V trimming: 5 bases; J trimming: 4 bases; junction bases outside the gene matches: 4. The CDR3 has 14 amino acids. CDR1 and CDR2 (germline): SGHTA, FQGNSA. CDR3 sequence: CASSLTGDGNTIYF. CDR3 DNA sequence: TGTGCCAGCAGCCTGACAGGGGACGGAAACACCATATATTTT.

V and J are TRBV5-1 and TRBJ2-1; 13 bases are a match to TRBD2. Looked up from germline, CDR1 is SGHRS and CDR2 is YFSETQ. V gave up 7 bases and J gave up 7 bases; unmatched junction bases: 11. The CDR3 length is 16 residues. For the CDR3, the DNA is TGCGCCAGCTCCGAACTAGCGGGAGGGCCTATTAATGAGCAGTTCTTC. It translates to CASSELAGGPINEQFF.

This clone was seen a handful of times. The J gene is TRBJ1-5, the V gene TRBV6-5; the match to TRBD1 covers 7 bases. The CDR3 loop spans 14 amino acids. Per germline, CDR1 MNHEY and CDR2 SVGAGI. V dropped 5 bases and J dropped 6; count of bases not matched to a gene: 7. The CDR3 coding sequence is TGTGCCAGCAGTATGGACAGGTGGGGTCAGCCCCAGCATTTT. Its protein product is CASSMDRWGQPQHF.

V gene TRBV25-1 combines with J gene TRBJ2-2; 8 nucleotides agree with TRBD1. Germline V lookup: CDR1 MGHDK, CDR2 SYGVNS. CDR3 size: 15 residues. Germline trimming cut 3 bases from V and 3 bases from J; bases unmatched to any gene: 3. The CDR3 is CASSEMDRDTGELFF. CDR3 sequence (DNA): TGTGCCAGCAGTGAGATGGACAGGGACACCGGGGAGCTGTTTTTT.

The chain is built from TRBV6-5 and TRBJ1-6; 8 positions match TRBD1. This CDR3 contains 16 residues. The trim removed 2 bases at V and 7 bases at J, leaving 7 bases unmatched. CDR1 MNHEY and CDR2 SVGAGI come from the germline V gene. The CDR3 bases are TGTGCCAGCAGTTACGCGGCAGGGGGCGCGAATTCACCCCTCCACTTT. Its protein is CASSYAAGGANSPLHF.

The chain recombines TRBV6-1 with TRBJ1-3, with D uncertain. Per the germline V gene, CDR1 is MNHNS and CDR2 is SASEGT. The CDR3 spans 14 residues. The V end lost 6 bases, the J end lost 0 bases, and 9 bases lay between the germline ends. The CDR3 region has the DNA TGTGCCAGCAGCGCAGGATTCTCTGGAAACACCATATATTTT. It yields the protein CASSAGFSGNTIYF.

The V call is TRBV11-3, the J call TRBJ2-2, with 7 nucleotides matching TRBD2. Losses at the gene ends were 1 base for V and 2 bases for J; bases not matched to a gene: 7. Germline loops: CDR1 SGHNT, CDR2 YENEEA. CDR3 length: 17 residues. The DNA of the CDR3 is TGTGCCAGCAGCTTAGCACCCGGGACTACCAACACCGGGGAGCTGTTTTTT. Its protein is CASSLAPGTTNTGELFF.

The gene calls are TRBV7-6 and TRBJ2-2; D possibly corresponds to TRBD1 (6 bases). The CDR3 is 15 amino acids. From germline, CDR1 is SGHVS and CDR2 FNYEAQ. With 6 bases removed from V and 1 base from J, the gap between germline ends came to 12 bases. The CDR3 here is CASRSDRRNTGELFF. The CDR3, as DNA: TGTGCCAGCAGATCTGACAGGCGGAACACCGGGGAGCTGTTTTTT.

The DNA for the CDR3 is TGTGCCAGCAGTGACACTCCAGGGGGGAGGTACGAGCAGTACTTC. This encodes CASSDTPGGRYEQYF. This chain uses TRBV25-1 with TRBJ2-7, with D perhaps TRBD1 (7 bases). From germline, CDR1 is MGHDK and CDR2 SYGVNS. Trimming shortened V by 3 bases and J by 4 bases, and 16 bases separated the two germline ends. The CDR3 length is 15 residues.

The chain is built from TRBV29-1 and TRBJ2-3; TRBD1 aligns across 10 bases. The germline V gene has CDR1 SQVTM and CDR2 ANQGSEA. The junction had 8 bases not matched to a gene; V was cut back by 6 bases and J by 5 bases. There are 14 residues in the CDR3. CDR3 amino acids: CSVADRGAVDTQYF. CDR3 DNA sequence: TGCAGCGTCGCGGACAGGGGGGCGGTAGATACGCAGTATTTT.

The chain is built from TRBV2 and TRBJ1-2; TRBD1 might be the D (5 bases). CDR1 is SNHLY and CDR2 is FYNNEI in the germline V gene. This CDR3 region has 16 residues. V lost 5 bases to trimming and J lost 2 bases, with 18 bases between them. The CDR3 reads CASSPWDGGRNYGYTF. For the CDR3, the DNA is TGTGCCAGCAGTCCTTGGGACGGAGGGCGGAACTATGGCTACACCTTC.

The chain carries TRBV6-5 and TRBJ2-7, with 8 bases lining up with TRBD2. Germline-derived CDR1 and CDR2 are MNHEY and SVGAGI. CDR3 size: 15 residues. V lost 6 bases and J lost 1; bases outside the gene matches: 8. This CDR3 reads CASRYGLADSYEQYF. CDR3 DNA: TGTGCCAGCAGGTATGGACTAGCAGATTCCTACGAGCAGTACTTC.

In this sample, this clone turned up a few times. The gene calls are TRBV6-1 and TRBJ1-1; possibly TRBD1 for D (6 bases). CDR3 length: 16 amino acids. The V gene lost 0 bases and the J gene lost 4 bases, with 15 bases spanning the gap. Germline CDR1 reads MNHNS; CDR2 reads SASEGT. CDR3: CASSEASGEGGTEAFF. The CDR3 DNA is TGTGCCAGCAGTGAAGCTTCAGGGGAGGGTGGCACTGAAGCTTTCTTT.

The chain combines TRBV6-1 with TRBJ1-5; D call uncertain. Germline loops: CDR1 MNHNS, CDR2 SASEGT. The CDR3 has 13 residues. V was shortened by 3 bases and J by 5 bases, with 8 bases between the two germline ends. The CDR3 sequence: CASSEEGHQPQHF. CDR3 nucleotide sequence: TGTGCCAGCAGTGAGGAGGGCCATCAGCCCCAGCATTTT.

The V gene is TRBV27, the J gene TRBJ2-2; D gene ambiguous. Trimming removed 7 bases from V and 5 bases from J, with 14 bases in between. CDR1 is MNHEY and CDR2 is SMNVEV in the germline V gene (reference sequence). The CDR3 covers 14 residues. The CDR3 protein is CASNRAGYTGELFF. The CDR3 DNA reads TGTGCCAGCAATCGAGCAGGTTATACCGGGGAGCTGTTTTTT.

The chain recombines TRBV18 with TRBJ1-5; weak D call: TRBD1 (6 bases). This CDR3 is 14 amino acids long. The V and J ends lost 3 bases and 4 bases respectively, with 10 bases between them. Per germline, CDR1 KGHSH and CDR2 LQKENI. CDR3 in DNA: TGTGCCAGCTCACCGCAACAGGGAAATCAGCCCCAGCATTTT. Its translation is CASSPQQGNQPQHF.

To note about this clone: One junction end does not reproduce the germline sequence, and a read error may be involved. The chain combines TRBV7-7 with TRBJ1-1; 10 bases are a match to TRBD1. From germline, CDR1 is SSHAT and CDR2 FNYEAQ (reference sequence). The length of the CDR3 is 14 residues. This chain's CDR3 is CASSPGQGSTEAFF. In DNA, the CDR3 is TGTGCTAGCAGCCCGGGACAGGGGAGTACTGAAGCTTTCTTT.

This chain connects TRBV29-1 to TRBJ2-1; possibly TRBD2 for D (7 bases). Germline CDR1 is SQVTM and CDR2 is ANQGSEA. V was shortened by 5 bases and J by 3 bases, with 11 bases between the two germline ends. The CDR3 spans 13 residues. For the CDR3, the DNA is TGCAGCGTTCGGGGGGCTCTCTACAATGAGCAGTTCTTC. This gives the protein CSVRGALYNEQFF.

J is TRBJ1-2 and V is TRBV4-3; tentative D call: TRBD1 (5 bases). The CDR3 totals 14 residues. CDR1 is LGHNA and CDR2 is YSLEER in the germline V gene. V was pared by 0 bases and J by 6 bases, with 11 bases between. The CDR3 loop is CASSQDSGPNGYTF. In nucleotides, the CDR3 is TGCGCCAGCAGCCAAGATTCAGGGCCGAATGGCTACACCTTC.

This chain joins TRBV29-1 and TRBJ2-3; D may be TRBD1 (5 bases). This CDR3 spans 13 amino acids. The V end lost 4 bases, the J end lost 1 base, and 9 bases lay between the germline ends. CDR1 is SQVTM, CDR2 ANQGSEA, per germline. The DNA for the CDR3 is TGCAGCGTTGCGGAAGGGGGCACAGATACGCAGTATTTT. It translates to CSVAEGGTDTQYF.

The rearrangement links TRBV20-1 to TRBJ2-1; 7 bases align to TRBD2. Germline assignment: CDR1 DFQATT and CDR2 SNEGSKA (reference sequence). V lost 7 bases and J lost 7; bases outside the gene matches: 4. The CDR3 spans 11 residues. CDR3 sequence: CSVISGNEQFF. The CDR3 nucleotides read TGCAGTGTCATTAGCGGGAATGAGCAGTTCTTC.

This sequence joins TRBV27 and TRBJ1-2; D gene unclear. The germline gives CDR1 MNHEY, CDR2 SMNVEV (reference sequence). Trimming removed 3 bases from V and 4 bases from J, with 15 bases in between. The CDR3 runs to 15 residues. CDR3 sequence: CASSFRTGVGYGYTF. CDR3 sequence (DNA): TGTGCCAGCAGTTTCCGCACCGGGGTTGGCTATGGCTACACCTTC.

This clone was seen only once. The chain recombines TRBV6-5 with TRBJ1-6, with 8 bases that match TRBD1. The CDR3 has 16 residues. CDR1 and CDR2 from the germline V gene are MNHEY and SVGAGI. J lost 11 bases, V lost 2 bases, and 11 bases had no gene match. This CDR3 reads CASSYGTGTGKTPLHF. In DNA, the CDR3 is TGTGCCAGCAGTTACGGCACCGGGACAGGAAAAACACCCCTCCACTTT.

The count of this clone is one. The chain has TRBV7-3 and TRBJ2-7; 7 bases fit TRBD1. The CDR3 totals 15 residues. The V gene's germline CDR1 is SGHTA and CDR2 FQGTGA. The trim removed 5 bases at V and 9 bases at J, leaving 16 bases unmatched. CDR3 sequence (DNA): TGTGCCAGCAGCGCGAACCGACAGGGTACTCGCGGGCAGTACTTC. This encodes CASSANRQGTRGQYF.